Listed below are T cell receptor beta chains from one sample, sequenced in a study of CD8+CD57+ T cells in acquired aplastic anemia. MiXCR, run by TCRdb on the reads, gives a single entry per CDR3 protein. The sample contains 150,000 to 200,000 distinct CDR3 sequences, less than 50% of which appear only once. The sequencing sample was made of sorted CD4+, CD8+, or CD8+CD57+ T cells (not recorded which) from PBMCs. These receptors were obtained from a human donor with aplastic anemia. The CDR3 runs from the conserved cysteine through the conserved F or W. Fields, in order: D gene, V gene, J gene, clone size, CDR3 protein, CDR3 DNA. A D gene is named only where the DNA matches it firmly. Not every row has a clone size; where given, it reads once, few, many or a size class.

>TRBD2|TRBV7-2|TRBJ2-7|many
CASSRLAGHYEQYF
TGTGCCAGCAGCCGATTAGCGGGGCATTACGAGCAGTACTTC
>TRBD1|TRBV6-1|TRBJ1-2|many
CASSEQGANYGYTF
TGTGCCAGCAGTGAGCAGGGGGCTAACTATGGCTACACCTTC
>-|TRBV20-1|TRBJ2-3|-
CSASSPGQVADTQYF
TGCAGTGCCAGCTCACCGGGGCAGGTGGCAGATACGCAGTATTTT
>-|TRBV24-1|TRBJ2-1|-
CATSDLRGRAFSFYNEQFF
TGTGCCACCAGTGATTTAAGGGGCAGGGCCTTTTCCTTCTACAATGAGCAGTTCTTC
>TRBD1|TRBV9|TRBJ1-4|-
CASSNPLTGGGGEKLFF
TGTGCCAGCAGCAATCCTCTCACAGGGGGAGGGGGCGAAAAACTGTTTTTT
>TRBD1|TRBV5-1|TRBJ1-2|many
CASSLGLTGGRGYTF
TGCGCCAGCAGCTTGGGATTGACAGGGGGTCGAGGCTACACCTTC
>-|TRBV6-1|TRBJ2-3|many
CASTVGVSTDTQYF
TGTGCCAGCACTGTGGGCGTTTCCACAGATACGCAGTATTTT
>-|TRBV28|TRBJ1-2|many
CASRLSYGYTF
TGTGCCAGCAGACTAAGCTATGGCTACACCTTC
>-|TRBV7-9|TRBJ1-1|many
CASSLDGLPGTEAFF
TGTGCCAGCAGCTTAGACGGCCTCCCCGGCACTGAAGCTTTCTTT
>-|TRBV3-1|TRBJ1-1|-
CASSQQDQNTEAFF
TGTGCCAGCAGCCAACAGGATCAGAACACTGAAGCTTTCTTT
>-|TRBV19|TRBJ1-1|-
CASSIDTTPNTEAFF
TGTGCCAGTAGTATAGATACGACCCCGAACACTGAAGCTTTCTTT
>TRBD2|TRBV15|TRBJ2-3|-
CATSEEYLAGVRDTQYF
TGTGCCACCAGCGAAGAGTACCTAGCGGGAGTTAGAGATACGCAGTATTTT
>-|TRBV12-3/TRBV12-4|TRBJ2-6|many
CASSFWGLSSGANVLTF
TGTGCCAGCAGTTTTTGGGGACTTTCTTCTGGGGCCAACGTCCTGACTTTC
>-|TRBV19|TRBJ2-5|-
CASSPNTKETQYF
TGTGCCAGTAGTCCCAATACTAAAGAGACCCAGTACTTC
>TRBD2|TRBV20-1|TRBJ2-3|-
CSGRGGGDTDTQYF
TGCAGTGGTAGGGGTGGGGGGGACACAGATACGCAGTATTTT
>-|TRBV24-1|TRBJ1-1|few
CATSDFPRRTMNTEAFF
TGTGCCACCAGTGATTTCCCACGAAGGACCATGAACACTGAAGCTTTCTTT
>TRBD1|TRBV5-1|TRBJ2-7|many
CASRDTGQAHEQYF
TGCGCCAGCAGAGACACGGGACAGGCCCACGAGCAGTACTTC
>-|TRBV12-3/TRBV12-4|TRBJ1-5|-
CASSIVHTDQPQHF
TGTGCCAGCAGTATTGTGCATACAGACCAGCCCCAGCATTTT
>TRBD1|TRBV11-2|TRBJ1-5|few
CASSPTGGENQPQHF
TGTGCCAGCAGTCCAACAGGGGGCGAAAATCAGCCCCAGCATTTT
>TRBD2|TRBV9|TRBJ2-2|few
CASSVAKVAGYLGAGELFF
TGTGCCAGCAGCGTAGCAAAAGTAGCGGGCTACTTGGGGGCCGGGGAGCTGTTTTTT
>-|TRBV29-1|TRBJ1-1|-
CSGQVYTEAFF
TGCAGCGGTCAAGTTTACACTGAAGCTTTCTTT
>-|TRBV6-1|TRBJ2-1|-
CASSHGTLGINEQFF
TGTGCCAGCAGCCACGGGACATTGGGGATCAATGAGCAGTTCTTC
>-|TRBV2|TRBJ2-1|few
CASGRTYNEQFF
TGTGCCAGCGGGCGGACCTACAATGAGCAGTTCTTC
>-|TRBV5-4|TRBJ1-3|many
CASSLEFSGNTIYF
TGTGCCAGCAGCTTGGAATTCTCTGGAAACACCATATATTTT
>TRBD1|TRBV19|TRBJ1-1|-
CASRTGTGYTEAFF
TGTGCCAGTAGAACCGGGACAGGGTACACTGAAGCTTTCTTT
>TRBD1|TRBV5-1|TRBJ1-2|-
CASSLLDRVEGYTF
TGCGCCAGCAGCTTACTGGACAGGGTGGAAGGCTACACCTTC
>-|TRBV7-9|TRBJ2-7|-
CASSFGDTRYEQYF
TGTGCCAGCAGCTTTGGGGACACCCGCTACGAGCAGTACTTC
>-|TRBV20-1|TRBJ2-7|few
CSARGSADYEQYF
TGCAGTGCTAGAGGGTCGGCAGACTACGAGCAGTACTTC
>-|TRBV11-1|TRBJ2-1|-
CASSLSATSSSYNEQFF
TGTGCCAGCAGCTTATCCGCTACTTCGAGCTCCTACAATGAGCAGTTCTTC
>-|TRBV12-3/TRBV12-4|TRBJ2-2|many
CASVGLNTGELFF
TGTGCCTCGGTCGGGTTGAACACCGGGGAGCTGTTTTTT
>-|TRBV3-1|TRBJ1-4|-
CASSQPGGVRNEKLFF
TGTGCCAGCAGCCAGCCGGGCGGAGTACGTAATGAAAAACTGTTTTTT
>-|TRBV11-2|TRBJ2-1|-
CASSPNRGAYNEQFF
TGTGCCAGCAGCCCCAATAGGGGGGCTTACAATGAGCAGTTCTTC
>-|TRBV2|TRBJ2-2|-
CARGTTVRTGELFF
TGTGCCAGGGGCACGACAGTACGGACCGGGGAGCTGTTTTTT
>TRBD1|TRBV20-1|TRBJ1-1|-
CSAKTGVVPEAFF
TGCAGTGCTAAGACAGGGGTCGTCCCTGAAGCTTTCTTT
>-|TRBV20-1|TRBJ2-1|-
CSARVAYLGNEQFF
TGCAGTGCTAGAGTGGCCTACCTCGGGAATGAGCAGTTCTTC
>TRBD1|TRBV10-3|TRBJ2-7|once
CAIEPGTGGYEQYF
TGTGCCATCGAACCCGGGACAGGGGGTTACGAGCAGTACTTC
>TRBD1|TRBV15|TRBJ1-1|-
CATSRGDRAEAFF
TGTGCCACCAGCAGAGGAGACAGGGCTGAAGCTTTCTTT
>-|TRBV7-9|TRBJ2-7|-
CASSQDQTYEQYF
TGTGCCAGCAGCCAAGACCAAACCTACGAGCAGTACTTC
>TRBD2|TRBV24-1|TRBJ2-1|once
CATGSGTSGNNEQFF
TGTGCCACCGGGAGCGGGACTAGCGGCAACAATGAGCAGTTCTTC
>-|TRBV7-7|TRBJ1-6|medium-sized
CASSLDLGSPLHF
TGTGCTAGCAGCTTAGACCTCGGGTCACCCCTCCACTTT
>-|TRBV7-9|TRBJ2-2|many
CASSSNIMDGLGGELFF
TGTGCCAGCAGCTCCAACATAATGGACGGGCTCGGCGGGGAGCTGTTTTTT
>-|TRBV7-2|TRBJ2-5|-
CASSLGAGSGETQYF
TGTGCCAGCAGCTTAGGGGCGGGGAGTGGGGAGACCCAGTACTTC
>-|TRBV29-1|TRBJ2-6|medium-sized
CSASRDIDSGANVLTF
TGCAGCGCCTCCCGGGACATAGACTCTGGGGCCAACGTCCTGACTTTC
>TRBD1|TRBV7-3|TRBJ2-3|many
CASSLRGGAVDTQYF
TGTGCCAGCAGCTTAAGAGGGGGCGCGGTAGATACGCAGTATTTT
>-|TRBV24-1|TRBJ2-1|few
CATKDSQNNEQFF
TGTGCCACGAAGGACAGCCAAAACAATGAGCAGTTCTTC
>TRBD2|TRBV5-1|TRBJ2-3|many
CASSSGLATDTQYF
TGCGCCAGCAGCTCAGGACTAGCCACAGATACGCAGTATTTT
>TRBD2|TRBV7-3|TRBJ2-3|-
CASSSSGGSDTQYF
TGTGCCAGCAGCTCGAGCGGGGGGTCAGATACGCAGTATTTT
>TRBD2|TRBV10-3|TRBJ2-3|-
CAISVREAGAPFPDTQYF
TGTGCCATCAGTGTACGGGAAGCGGGAGCCCCCTTCCCAGATACGCAGTATTTT
>-|TRBV19|TRBJ1-6|-
CASSPFVDSPLHF
TGTGCCAGTAGTCCCTTCGTCGATTCACCCCTCCACTTT
>TRBD1|TRBV2|TRBJ1-4|-
CASRTGGGEKLFF
TGTGCCAGTCGGACAGGGGGTGGGGAAAAACTGTTTTTT
>-|TRBV24-1|TRBJ2-2|many
CATSDGGVIGELFF
TGTGCCACCAGTGATGGTGGTGTGATCGGGGAGCTGTTTTTT
>TRBD2|TRBV29-1|TRBJ2-1|-
CSVRGRTSGRSDEQFF
TGCAGCGTTCGGGGGCGGACTAGCGGGAGATCCGATGAGCAGTTCTTC
>TRBD1|TRBV10-3|TRBJ1-3|-
CAISPGQGLKTDGNTIYF
TGTGCCATCAGTCCGGGACAGGGGCTGAAAACGGATGGAAACACCATATATTTT
>-|TRBV3-1|TRBJ2-5|many
CASSLGTGTGGETQYF
TGTGCCAGCAGCCTGGGAACCGGGACCGGCGGTGAGACCCAGTACTTC
>-|TRBV4-3|TRBJ2-7|-
CASSQEGGHSFDYEQYF
TGCGCCAGCAGCCAAGAAGGAGGCCACAGTTTCGACTACGAGCAGTACTTC
>TRBD2|TRBV7-2|TRBJ2-1|-
CASTLAGVRYNEQFF
TGTGCCAGCACACTAGCGGGAGTTCGGTACAATGAGCAGTTCTTC
>-|TRBV6-1|TRBJ1-1|many
CASSVEDTEAFF
TGTGCCAGCAGTGTTGAGGACACTGAAGCTTTCTTT
>TRBD1|TRBV25-1|TRBJ2-3|-
CASNYKTGGSTDTQYF
TGTGCCAGCAACTACAAGACAGGGGGGAGCACAGATACGCAGTATTTT
>-|TRBV11-2|TRBJ2-1|few
CASSFGLSSYNEQFF
TGTGCCAGCAGCTTCGGACTCAGCTCCTACAATGAGCAGTTCTTC